This T cell receptor (beta chain) is drawn from a study of OX40 agonist ivuxolimab in advanced cancers. Study-level points and caveats: Clonal expansion by week 6 occurred in CD4+ and CD8+ blood T cells (at 0.1 to 3.0 mg/kg).

This clone was counted between two and nine times. As yet, its antigen is unknown. Using immunoSEQ multiplex PCR, the repertoire was profiled, and TCRdb retains in-frame clones only, with some absent. The sample contains approximately 77,000 clones, about 80% of which appear only once. This TCR came from an adult with an advanced solid tumor such as melanoma, head and neck, liver or kidney cancer. Sequences were derived from CD4+ or CD8+ T cells sorted from blood, sampled in a trial of the OX40 agonist ivuxolimab.

The CDR3 reads CASSREGQDYNEQFF. The CDR3 region has the DNA TGTGCCAGCTCACGTGAGGGACAGGACTACAATGAGCAGTTCTTC. This sequence joins TRBV18 and TRBJ2-1; TRBD1 aligns across 8 bases. The germline V gene has CDR1 KGHSH and CDR2 LQKENI. The ends lost 4 bases at V and 3 bases at J; junction bases unmatched: 5. CDR3 length equals 15 residues.